A single sample gave rise to the 10 T cell receptor beta chains below, sequenced in a study of OX40 agonist ivuxolimab in advanced cancers. Method: immunoSEQ multiplex PCR; TCRdb's copy keeps in-frame clones and lacks some. The repertoire holds over 90,000 clones, with under 90% as singletons. The source material was CD4+ or CD8+ T cells sorted from blood, sampled in a trial of the OX40 agonist ivuxolimab. The receptors originated from an adult with an advanced solid tumor such as melanoma, head and neck, liver or kidney cancer.

The chain joins TRBV28 to TRBJ2-5, with 13 bases lining up with TRBD2. The J call is in doubt because the DNA end fits TRBJ2-7 better. Looked up from germline, CDR1 is MDHEN and CDR2 is SYDVKM. The CDR3 totals 14 residues. CDR3 DNA sequence: TGTGCCAGCAGAAGGACTAGCGGGGGCTACGAGCAGTACTTC. Its translation: CASRRTSGGYEQYF.

The V and J genes are TRBV6-5 and TRBJ2-7; TRBD2 agrees at 7 bases. This CDR3 spans 14 amino acids. V lost 2 bases to trimming and J lost 4 bases; unmatched junction nucleotides: 5. Germline V gene data show CDR1 as MNHEY and CDR2 as SVGAGI. The CDR3 coding sequence is TGTGCCAGCAGTTACATCGGGGGGAGTTACGAGCAGTACTTC. Translation gives CASSYIGGSYEQYF.

The chain recombines TRBV28 with TRBJ1-2, with 9 bases identical to TRBD1. Germline CDR1 MDHEN, CDR2 SYDVKM. Trimming at V came to 5 bases and at J to 5 bases, leaving 12 bases not matched to a gene. The length of the CDR3 is 16 residues. The CDR3, as DNA: TGTGCCAGCAGTGGTCCCGGGACAGGGCTAATGTATGGCTACACCTTC. It encodes CASSGPGTGLMYGYTF.

This chain connects TRBV9 to TRBJ1-2; weak D call: TRBD1 (6 bases). The germline V and J ends were trimmed by 4 bases and 4 bases, with 11 bases remaining between them. The CDR3 covers 13 residues. Germline CDR1 is SGDLS and CDR2 is YYNGEE. This CDR3 is CASSPGGGYGYTF. In DNA, the CDR3 is TGTGCCAGCAGCCCTGGGGGCGGCTATGGCTACACCTTC. Variable domain in full (rest from reference TRBV9 and TRBJ1-2): DSGVTQTPKHLITATGQRVTLRCSPRSGDLSVYWYQQSLDQGLQFLIQYYNGEERAKGNILERFSAQQFPDLHSELNLSSLELGDSALYFCASSPGGGYGYTFGSGTRLTVV.

J is TRBJ1-2 and V is TRBV19; a weak D match, TRBD1 (6 bases). V lost 5 bases to trimming and J lost 4 bases, with 11 bases between them. The CDR3 runs to 13 residues. Per the germline V gene, CDR1 is LNHDA and CDR2 is SQIVND (reference sequence). This chain's CDR3 is CASSLQGSYGYTF. The CDR3, as DNA: TGTGCCAGTAGTCTTCAGGGGAGCTATGGCTACACCTTC. Combining the CDR3 with reference TRBV19 and TRBJ1-2 gives the whole variable domain DGGITQSPKYLFRKEGQNVTLSCEQNLNHDAMYWYRQDPGQGLRLIYYSQIVNDFQKGDIAEGYSVSREKKESFPLTVTSAQKNPTAFYLCASSLQGSYGYTFGSGTRLTVV.

CDR3 bases: TGTGCCAGCAGCTTAAGGGTCGGCCAGGGGGCGGAGACCCAGTACTTC. Translated: CASSLRVGQGAETQYF. The gene calls are TRBV7-9 and TRBJ2-5; 8 nucleotides line up with TRBD1. This CDR3 is built from 16 residues. V dropped 2 bases and J dropped 5; count of bases not matched to a gene: 10. Germline CDR1 is SEHNR and CDR2 is FQNEAQ (reference sequence). Complete variable domain (other parts from reference TRBV7-9 and TRBJ2-5): DTGVSQNPRHKITKRGQNVTFRCDPISEHNRLYWYRQTLGQGPEFLTYFQNEAQLEKSRLLSDRFSAERPKGSFSTLEIQRTEQGDSAMYLCASSLRVGQGAETQYFGPGTRLLVL.

The chain is built from TRBV6-1 and TRBJ2-2, with 7 bases fitting TRBD1. The ends lost 6 bases at V and 6 bases at J; junction bases unmatched: 10. Germline CDR1 reads MNHNS; CDR2 reads SASEGT. The CDR3 is 15 residues long. The CDR3 region has the DNA TGTGCCAGCAGCCGACAGGGCCTCGGACCCGGGGAGCTGTTTTTT. Translation gives CASSRQGLGPGELFF.

The genes are TRBV7-9 and TRBJ2-7; 7 bases align to TRBD1. The CDR3 sequence is 14 residues long. Germline values: CDR1 SEHNR, CDR2 FQNEAQ (reference sequence). Trimming cost V 1 base and J 5 bases; bases outside gene matches: 5. CDR3 nucleotides: TGTGCCAGCAGCTTAGGACAGGGTGAAGACGAGCAGTACTTC. Its translation is CASSLGQGEDEQYF.

The CDR3 DNA reads TGTGCCATCAGTGAGATCGGGGACTATGGCTACACCTTC. It translates to CAISEIGDYGYTF. The V call is TRBV10-3, the J call TRBJ1-2; D not certain. V gave up 2 bases and J gave up 3 bases, with 7 bases separating them. Germline V lookup: CDR1 ENHRY, CDR2 SYGVKD. This CDR3 has 13 amino acids.

The chain is built from TRBV5-6 and TRBJ2-5; weak D call: TRBD2 (7 bases). This CDR3 has 18 amino acids. V lost 1 base and J lost 5, with 24 bases in between. Germline CDR1 is SGHDT and CDR2 is YYEEEE. The DNA for the CDR3 is TGTGCCAGCAGCTTGAAGCTGGGGGGGCGGTTCGTTCCTGAGACCCAGTACTTC. Translated, it gives CASSLKLGGRFVPETQYF.